A single sample is the source of the 24 T cell receptor beta chains below, sequenced in a study of vaccination effects on CD4 cells after COVID-19 (dated by TCRdb to 2021 to 2024). Their antigens remain unidentified. The ViraFEST assay stimulated PBMC with viral peptide pools and then used TCR sequencing to identify antigen-specific CD4+ T cell clonotypes by expansion. After approximately eleven days of culture, CD4+ T cells were isolated with the EasySep CD4+ T cell isolation kit. Healthy vaccine recipients had no prior SARS-CoV-2 infection, confirmed by negative nucleocapsid antibodies before and after vaccination. Libraries were prepared through the immunoSEQ multiplex PCR assay. TCRdb re-hosts the immuneACCESS table, in-frame sequences only. Its copies lack some clones; in the studies checked, an unresolved V gene accounts for under half of them, and the cause for the rest is not known. For this sample there are approximately 40,000 clones; 55% to 75% appear just once. The ten largest make up about 22% of the sample.

Here the sequenced sample was CD4+ T cells from PBMCs cultured with SARS-CoV-2 spike peptides, taken before COVID-19 vaccination. The sample's cell subset or site label, decoded: SARS-CoV-2 spike overlapping peptide pool stimulation. The source of these receptors is a human donor who received a COVID-19 vaccine.

This rearrangement joins TRBV5-8 to TRBJ1-4; D perhaps matches TRBD1 (6 bases). CDR1 and CDR2 (germline): SGHTS, YDEGEE. There are 13 residues in the CDR3. The germline V and J ends were trimmed by 2 bases and 10 bases, with 12 bases remaining between them. The CDR3 nucleotides read TGTGCCAGCAGCTTTTACAGGGAGACAAAACTGTTTTTT. It encodes CASSFYRETKLFF.

This clone occurred once. CDR3 in DNA: TGCGCCAGCAGCTTAACTCCGGGACAGGGGGACACTGAAGCTTTCTTT. Translated, it gives CASSLTPGQGDTEAFF. The V gene is TRBV4-3, the J gene TRBJ1-1; 11 positions match TRBD1. CDR1 and CDR2 from the germline V gene are LGHNA and YSLEER. The junction had 8 bases not matched to a gene; V was cut back by 5 bases and J by 3 bases. This CDR3 is built from 16 residues.

The chain is built from TRBV20-1 and TRBJ1-2; weak D call: TRBD1 (6 bases). This CDR3 region has 15 residues. V shed 3 bases and J shed 0 bases, with 14 bases lying between them. Germline assignment: CDR1 DFQATT and CDR2 SNEGSKA (reference sequence). CDR3 sequence: CSASDEGGANYGYTF. CDR3 sequence (DNA): TGCAGTGCTAGTGATGAGGGGGGAGCTAACTATGGCTACACCTTC.

The V gene is TRBV5-1, the J gene TRBJ1-4, with D unclear. The CDR3 runs to 14 residues. Per germline, CDR1 SGHRS and CDR2 YFSETQ. V dropped 4 bases and J dropped 0 bases, with 7 bases sitting between them. The CDR3 region is CASSGGTTNEKLFF. The CDR3, as DNA: TGCGCCAGCAGCGGAGGGACAACTAATGAAAAACTGTTTTTT.

This clone appeared a single time. This chain uses TRBV5-4 with TRBJ2-3; 9 bases map to TRBD2. CDR1 and CDR2 (germline): SGHNT, YYREEE (reference sequence). CDR3 size: 13 residues. V was pared by 7 bases and J by 2 bases, with 2 bases of the junction left unmatched. The CDR3 sequence: CASRLAVTDTQYF. The CDR3 nucleotides read TGTGCCAGCCGACTAGCGGTCACAGATACGCAGTATTTT.

In DNA, the CDR3 is TGTGCCAGCACACAGGGGGGGAATGAGCAGTTCTTC. It translates to CASTQGGNEQFF. The chain is built from TRBV12-3 or TRBV12-4 and TRBJ2-1, with D possibly matching TRBD1 (8 bases). CDR3 length: 12 residues. Trimming left V 7 bases short and J 7 bases short, with 11 bases between.

This chain uses TRBV9 with TRBJ1-6; the D is unclear. Germline CDR1 and CDR2: SGDLS and YYNGEE. V lost 0 bases to trimming and J lost 6 bases, with 7 bases between them. CDR3 length: 14 residues. This chain's CDR3 is CASSVGGINSPLHF. The DNA of the CDR3 is TGTGCCAGCAGCGTAGGGGGTATTAATTCACCCCTCCACTTT.

This chain connects TRBV5-1 to TRBJ1-2, with TRBD1 matching 8 bases. With 0 bases clipped from V and 4 bases from J, the junction kept 2 bases outside the gene matches. The V gene's germline CDR1 is SGHRS and CDR2 YFSETQ. CDR3 size: 14 residues. CDR3 loop: CASSLGQGTYGYTF. The CDR3 DNA follows: TGCGCCAGCAGCTTGGGACAGGGGACCTATGGCTACACCTTC.

This chain links TRBV4-2 with TRBJ2-1; a weak D match, TRBD2 (6 bases). From germline, CDR1 is LGHNA and CDR2 YNFKEQ. V shed 4 bases and J shed 3 bases, with 16 bases lying between them. The length of the CDR3 is 16 residues. CDR3 region: CASSPGLTGLYNEQFF. For the CDR3, the DNA is TGTGCCAGCAGCCCAGGTCTTACGGGACTCTACAATGAGCAGTTCTTC.

This rearrangement joins TRBV11-2 to TRBJ1-2; possibly TRBD1 for D (6 bases). The V gene's germline CDR1 is SGHAT and CDR2 FQNNGV. Trimming pared 5 bases from V and 4 bases from J, leaving 29 bases between. The CDR3 covers 19 residues. The CDR3: CASSDLKRYREHPSYGYTF. The CDR3 DNA follows: TGTGCCAGCAGCGACCTCAAGAGATACAGGGAACATCCTTCCTATGGCTACACCTTC.

The J gene is TRBJ1-2, the V gene TRBV4-1; D is ambiguous. Trimming cost V 0 bases and J 4 bases, with 18 bases left between them. Per the germline V gene, CDR1 is MGHRA and CDR2 is YSYEKL. The CDR3 is 17 residues long. CDR3 sequence (DNA): TGCGCCAGCAGCCAAGATCCCCCTCAGAGTAGGCCCTATGGCTACACCTTC. Its translation is CASSQDPPQSRPYGYTF.

This clone appeared a few times. CDR3 region: CASSLRGGHSNQPQHF. CDR3 nucleotides: TGTGCCAGCAGCTTAAGGGGCGGTCATAGCAATCAGCCCCAGCATTTT. J is TRBJ1-5 and V is TRBV7-8, with D maybe TRBD1 (5 bases). Germline CDR1 is SGHVS and CDR2 is FQNEAQ. V lost 2 bases to trimming and J lost 0 bases, with 11 bases between them. The CDR3 has 16 residues.

This chain links TRBV11-2 with TRBJ2-1, with 7 bases that match TRBD1. Germline loops: CDR1 SGHAT, CDR2 FQNNGV. The V and J ends lost 2 bases and 2 bases, in that order; junction bases with no gene match: 3. CDR3 length: 15 amino acids. Written as DNA, the CDR3 is TGTGCCAGCAGCTTACGGGACAGCCCCTACAATGAGCAGTTCTTC. Translating gives CASSLRDSPYNEQFF.

The chain couples TRBV7-3 to TRBJ2-1; 8 nucleotides match TRBD2. The CDR3 consists of 16 residues. Looked up from germline, CDR1 is SGHTA and CDR2 is FQGTGA. V lost 5 bases to trimming and J lost 0 bases; unmatched junction nucleotides: 6. CDR3 amino acids: CASSATGTSSYNEQFF. The CDR3 bases are TGTGCCAGCAGCGCCACCGGGACTAGCTCCTACAATGAGCAGTTCTTC.

J is TRBJ2-5 and V is TRBV28; D may be TRBD2 (6 bases). The germline V and J ends were trimmed by 5 bases and 2 bases, with 15 bases remaining between them. Germline lookup yields CDR1 MDHEN and CDR2 SYDVKM. The CDR3 loop spans 15 amino acids. CDR3 protein: CASSLGGALQETQYF. The CDR3 nucleotides read TGTGCCAGCAGTCTGGGGGGTGCCCTTCAAGAGACCCAGTACTTC.

The genes are TRBV10-3 and TRBJ2-2; no definite D call. Trimming cost V 5 bases and J 0 bases, with 1 base left between them. This CDR3 comprises 12 residues. Germline CDR1 and CDR2: ENHRY and SYGVKD. This chain's CDR3 is CAISPNTGELFF. CDR3 in DNA: TGTGCCATCAGTCCGAACACCGGGGAGCTGTTTTTT.

The CDR3 DNA follows: TGTGCCAGCAGCGTAGATGTCGGTGAGCAGTTCTTC. It translates to CASSVDVGEQFF. The V and J genes are TRBV9 and TRBJ2-1; D gene unclear. V gave up 0 bases and J gave up 9 bases, with 7 bases separating them. Germline CDR1 SGDLS, CDR2 YYNGEE. This CDR3 comprises 12 residues.

The rearrangement joins TRBV20-1 to TRBJ2-2, with D unclear. The V gene's germline CDR1 is DFQATT and CDR2 SNEGSKA (reference sequence). The V end was cut by 1 base, the J end by 6 bases, with 3 bases between. There are 11 residues in the CDR3. This CDR3 is CSARGAGELFF. The CDR3 bases are TGCAGTGCTAGAGGGGCCGGGGAGCTGTTTTTT.

V is TRBV7-2 and J is TRBJ1-2; TRBD1 agrees at 8 bases. Germline values: CDR1 SGHTA, CDR2 FQGNSA. The V segment lost 5 bases and the J segment 4 bases; nucleotides outside the gene matches: 3. The CDR3 consists of 13 residues. The CDR3 region is CASSPGTGYGYTF. The DNA for the CDR3 is TGTGCCAGCAGCCCCGGGACAGGCTATGGCTACACCTTC.

The V gene is TRBV4-2, the J gene TRBJ1-5; a possible D gene is TRBD1 (5 bases). Between the trimmed V and J ends, which lost 1 base and 9 bases, there was a span of 10 bases. The CDR3 is 13 amino acids. Germline-derived CDR1 and CDR2 are LGHNA and YNFKEQ. CDR3 sequence: CASSQGAQGPQHF. The CDR3, as DNA: TGTGCCAGCAGCCAAGGGGCCCAGGGGCCCCAGCATTTT.

This chain connects TRBV6-5 to TRBJ1-5, with TRBD1 identical over 8 bases. This CDR3 contains 14 residues. V lost 6 bases and J lost 6; bases outside the gene matches: 7. Germline CDR1 and CDR2: MNHEY and SVGAGI. DNA of the CDR3: TGTGCCAGCAGCTCCGTGGACAGGGCTCAGCCCCAGCATTTT. This codes for CASSSVDRAQPQHF.

This clone appeared once. The rearrangement links TRBV6-5 to TRBJ2-5, with D perhaps matching TRBD1 or TRBD2 (5 bases each). CDR1 MNHEY and CDR2 SVGAGI come from the germline V gene. Deletions cut 5 bases from V and 2 bases from J, with 12 bases between. There are 14 residues in the CDR3. CDR3 protein: CASSLDRLQETQYF. The CDR3 DNA is TGTGCCAGCAGTCTCGACAGACTACAAGAGACCCAGTACTTC.

This clone was counted once. The chain has TRBV12-5 and TRBJ1-1; D call uncertain. The V end was cut by 5 bases, the J end by 2 bases, with 21 bases between. The CDR3 extends over 17 amino acids. Germline-derived CDR1 and CDR2 are LGHNT and FRNRAP. The CDR3 region has the DNA TGTGCTAGTGGTCTCAAACTTTGGACCGCCGACAACACTGAAGCTTTCTTT. Translation: CASGLKLWTADNTEAFF.

This chain uses TRBV5-6 with TRBJ1-4, with TRBD1 matching over 7 bases. Germline CDR1 and CDR2: SGHDT and YYEEEE. V dropped 0 bases and J dropped 7; count of bases not matched to a gene: 3. The CDR3 is 14 residues long. The CDR3 spells CASSLGQGGEKLFF. DNA for the CDR3: TGTGCCAGCAGCTTGGGACAGGGTGGTGAAAAACTGTTTTTT.